This T cell receptor (beta chain) was recovered during a study of OX40 agonist ivuxolimab in advanced cancers. Study-wide context: Ivuxolimab, an agonist antibody against OX40 (CD134), was given to patients. General observations from the study: CD4+ and CD8+ blood T cells expanded clonally by week 6 at 0.1 to 3.0 mg/kg.

A remark on this clone: Its target is not known.

Assay used: immunoSEQ multiplex PCR; TCRdb lists only in-frame clones, some missing. The sample shows some 150,000 clones, 90% of them seen only once. Drawing of blood for sampling happened at baseline, at cycle 4 day 1, and at cycle 7 day 1. Germline V gene data show CDR1 as SGHDT and CDR2 as YYEEEE. Trimming pared 1 base from V and 0 bases from J, leaving 8 bases between. The CDR3 consists of 15 residues. The source of this sequence is an adult with an advanced solid tumor such as melanoma, head and neck, liver or kidney cancer. The source was CD4+ or CD8+ T cells sorted from blood, collected in a trial of the OX40 agonist ivuxolimab. V is TRBV5-6 and J is TRBJ1-3; D possibly corresponds to TRBD1 (5 bases). The CDR3 here is CASSLRQTSGNTIYF. As DNA, the CDR3 is TGTGCCAGCAGCTTGAGACAGACCTCTGGAAACACCATATATTTT.